This T cell receptor beta chain emerged from a study of T cells in localized non-small cell lung cancer. With 4 bases removed from V and 5 bases from J, the gap between germline ends came to 14 bases. Germline loops: CDR1 SQVTM, CDR2 ANQGSEA. The CDR3 sequence is 13 residues long. The repertoire was sequenced with immunoSEQ multiplex PCR; TCRdb's copy has only in-frame clones and lacks some. This sample has approximately 2,800 clones, with about 31% found just once. Study-wide points: Tumor showed lower T cell clonality than uninvolved adjacent lung, where it was highest.

A note on this clone: Its cognate antigen is unknown.

Specimen: lung tumor tissue, collected before any cancer treatment. This sequence originates from a man aged 35 to 69 with stage II lung adenocarcinoma. The chain carries TRBV29-1 and TRBJ1-1; perhaps TRBD1 as D (5 bases). The CDR3: CSVGQGLETEAFF. DNA of the CDR3: TGCAGCGTTGGTCAGGGTCTGGAAACTGAAGCTTTCTTT.